The 9 T cell receptor beta chains given below trace back to one sample, sequenced in a study of cytomegalovirus exposure and HLA in healthy donors. PCR amplification relied on 60 Vbeta primers (plus 13 Jbeta primers). Sequencing used immunoSEQ multiplex PCR; TCRdb keeps in-frame clones, though not all of them. The sample lists about 110,000 clones, approximately 70% occurring once. The specimen sequenced was PBMCs. All receptors derive from a man aged 35 to 55 in good health and CMV-seronegative.

This chain joins TRBV19 and TRBJ1-2; tentatively, D is TRBD1 (5 bases). This CDR3 is 13 amino acids long. The germline V gene encodes CDR1 LNHDA and CDR2 SQIVND (reference sequence). The V and J ends lost 5 bases and 3 bases respectively, with 10 bases between them. This chain's CDR3 is CASSSGGDYGYTF. The CDR3 DNA sequence: TGTGCCAGTAGTTCAGGAGGGGACTATGGCTACACCTTC.

V and J are TRBV27 and TRBJ2-7, with D possibly TRBD1 on 5 matching bases. V was clipped by 7 bases and J by 2 bases, with 18 bases between them. The germline V gene encodes CDR1 MNHEY and CDR2 SMNVEV (reference sequence). This CDR3 comprises 15 residues. The CDR3 spells CASTLAGMGPYEQYF. CDR3 in DNA: TGTGCCAGCACCCTCGCAGGGATGGGGCCCTACGAGCAGTACTTC.

V is TRBV7-9 and J is TRBJ1-2; no definite D call. CDR3 size: 13 residues. Germline lookup yields CDR1 SEHNR and CDR2 FQNEAQ (reference sequence). V was shortened by 1 base and J by 3 bases, with 6 bases between the two germline ends. CDR3: CASSLGYYYGYTF. The CDR3 DNA reads TGTGCCAGCAGCTTAGGCTACTACTATGGCTACACCTTC.

This clone was counted between two and nine times. This chain connects TRBV10-3 to TRBJ1-4, with D possibly TRBD1 on 6 matching bases. Per germline, CDR1 ENHRY and CDR2 SYGVKD. V shed 0 bases and J shed 5 bases, with 13 bases lying between them. The CDR3 consists of 16 residues. The DNA of the CDR3 is TGTGCCATCAGTGAGTCGTGGGGGCATTCAAATGAAAAACTGTTTTTT. This encodes CAISESWGHSNEKLFF.

The rearrangement links TRBV5-1 to TRBJ1-1; D may be TRBD1 (5 bases). The CDR3 is 15 residues long. Trimming removed 6 bases from V and 0 bases from J, with 15 bases in between. The germline gives CDR1 SGHRS, CDR2 YFSETQ. The CDR3 nucleotides read TGCGCCAGCAAAACGCAGGGAGGATTGAACACTGAAGCTTTCTTT. Amino acids: CASKTQGGLNTEAFF.

In this sample, this clone turned up a few times. The chain carries TRBV21-1 and TRBJ2-3; the table gives TRBD2 as D, unverified against the DNA. TRBV21-1 is deemed a pseudogene. The CDR3 spans 16 residues. CDR3 in DNA: TGTGCCAGCAGCACCCCGGGAGGCAGGGACACAGATACGCAGTATTTT. Translating gives CASSTPGGRDTDTQYF.

The chain uses TRBV5-6 and TRBJ2-5; D is uncertain. CDR1 and CDR2 (germline): SGHDT, YYEEEE. CDR3 length: 17 amino acids. The V end was cut by 0 bases, the J end by 1 base, with 16 bases between. The CDR3 loop reads CASSLADGTAFQETQYF. The CDR3 DNA reads as TGTGCCAGCAGCTTGGCCGATGGAACAGCCTTCCAAGAGACCCAGTACTTC.

The genes are TRBV28 and TRBJ2-1; 7 bases match TRBD2. The CDR3 is made up of 13 amino acids. V lost 9 bases, J lost 4 bases, and 6 bases stayed unmatched. Germline CDR1 MDHEN, CDR2 SYDVKM. This CDR3 reads CASQSRGYNEQFF. The CDR3 DNA sequence: TGTGCCAGTCAGTCGCGGGGGTACAATGAGCAGTTCTTC.

The chain carries TRBV28 and TRBJ2-5; a possible D gene is TRBD1 (6 bases). V shed 5 bases and J shed 2 bases, with 15 bases lying between them. This CDR3 contains 15 residues. Per the germline V gene, CDR1 is MDHEN and CDR2 is SYDVKM. The chain's CDR3 is CASSIIGTPQETQYF. In DNA form, the CDR3 reads TGTGCCAGCAGTATAATAGGGACACCTCAAGAGACCCAGTACTTC.